The 20 T cell receptor beta chains below come from one sample, sequenced in a study of identifying expanded T cells in peripheral blood. Clones were sequenced by immunoSEQ multiplex PCR, and TCRdb holds only the in-frame ones, with some missing. The sample records about 130,000 clones, approximately 86% being singletons. The sample taken for sequencing was blood. The receptors come from a person between 18 and 75 years old in good health.

The chain carries TRBV6-1 and TRBJ1-2; no clear D gene. The length of the CDR3 is 15 residues. Trimming left V 5 bases short and J 2 bases short, with 15 bases between. Germline assignment: CDR1 MNHNS and CDR2 SASEGT. The CDR3 here is CASSTSGGLNYGYTF. CDR3 bases: TGTGCCAGCAGTACATCCGGCGGGCTCAACTATGGCTACACCTTC.

The chain's CDR3 is CASSPGPLGTYEQYF. The CDR3 DNA sequence: TGCGCCAGCAGCCCAGGGCCCCTTGGGACCTACGAGCAGTACTTC. The gene calls are TRBV5-1 and TRBJ2-7; D may be TRBD1 (5 bases). Trimming left V 4 bases short and J 2 bases short, with 16 bases between. Per the germline V gene, CDR1 is SGHRS and CDR2 is YFSETQ. This CDR3 has 15 residues.

V is TRBV7-9 and J is TRBJ1-1; D possibly corresponds to TRBD1 (5 bases). This CDR3 has 17 residues. Germline CDR1 and CDR2: SEHNR and FQNEAQ (reference sequence). V dropped 3 bases and J dropped 0 bases, with 17 bases sitting between them. CDR3 nucleotides: TGTGCCAGCAGCTTTGGTAATTATCGGGGCTTGAACACTGAAGCTTTCTTT. It specifies CASSFGNYRGLNTEAFF.

The CDR3 spells CASAGQLVSETQYF. The DNA of the CDR3 is TGTGCCAGCGCCGGCCAACTAGTTTCAGAGACCCAGTACTTC. The V and J genes are TRBV11-2 and TRBJ2-5; maybe TRBD2 (5 bases). The length of the CDR3 is 14 residues. V lost 8 bases to trimming and J lost 4 bases, with 17 bases between them. The germline CDR1 and CDR2 sequences are SGHAT and FQNNGV.

A single count supports this clone. The chain uses TRBV15 and TRBJ1-1; D uncertain. Germline lookup yields CDR1 LNHNV and CDR2 YYDKDF (reference sequence). The V end was cut by 3 bases, the J end by 4 bases, with 9 bases between. CDR3 size: 13 residues. The CDR3 nucleotides are TGTGCCACCAGCAGCTTAGGTGGCACTGAAGCTTTCTTT. Translated, it gives CATSSLGGTEAFF.

V is TRBV14 and J is TRBJ1-3, with 8 bases lining up with TRBD1. Losses at the gene ends were 7 bases for V and 13 bases for J; bases not matched to a gene: 9. In germline, CDR1 is SGHDN, CDR2 FVKESK. The CDR3 consists of 12 residues. This chain's CDR3 is CASNARGRTIYF. The CDR3 nucleotides are TGTGCCAGCAATGCCAGGGGGCGTACTATATATTTT.

This sequence joins TRBV6-6 and TRBJ1-4; 7 bases align to TRBD1. Trimming removed 3 bases from V and 8 bases from J; junction bases left unmatched: 3. CDR3 size: 13 residues. The V gene's germline CDR1 is MNHNY and CDR2 SVGAGI (reference sequence). Written as DNA, the CDR3 is TGTGCCAGCAGTTATTTAGGGGGCGAAAAACTGTTTTTT. This codes for CASSYLGGEKLFF.

The chain uses TRBV6-4 and TRBJ2-2; D may correspond to TRBD1 or TRBD2 (6 bases each). The V gene's germline CDR1 is MRHNA and CDR2 SNTAGT. The germline V and J ends were trimmed by 5 bases and 5 bases, with 12 bases remaining between them. The CDR3 length is 14 residues. CDR3 sequence reads: CASSSTGRTGELFF. The CDR3 DNA is TGTGCCAGCAGTTCCACAGGGAGGACCGGGGAGCTGTTTTTT.

CDR3 nucleotides: TGTGCCAGCAGCCCCGGATCGAACACTGAAGCTTTCTTT. This translates into CASSPGSNTEAFF. The V gene is TRBV11-2, the J gene TRBJ1-1; no reliable D call. CDR3 length equals 13 residues. Between the trimmed V and J ends, which lost 5 bases and 1 base, there was a span of 8 bases. The germline gives CDR1 SGHAT, CDR2 FQNNGV.

This clone was found a few times. CDR3 sequence reads: CASGSDREKLFF. The CDR3 DNA reads TGTGCCAGCGGATCGGACCGCGAAAAACTGTTTTTT. The V gene is TRBV6-5, the J gene TRBJ1-4, with D uncertain. The CDR3 spans 12 residues. CDR1 and CDR2 (germline): MNHEY, SVGAGI. V dropped 8 bases and J dropped 8 bases, with 12 bases sitting between them.

The rearrangement uses TRBV20-1 and TRBJ2-1, with no clear D. There are 10 residues in the CDR3. V lost 4 bases and J 5 bases, leaving 3 bases between the germline ends. Germline V lookup: CDR1 DFQATT, CDR2 SNEGSKA (reference sequence). The CDR3 loop is CSAIDNEQFF. For the CDR3, the DNA is TGCAGTGCTATTGACAATGAGCAGTTCTTC.

V gene TRBV29-1 combines with J gene TRBJ2-5; 9 nucleotides match TRBD1. Unmatched junction bases numbered 12, after V lost 3 bases and J lost 4 bases. Germline V gene data show CDR1 as SQVTM and CDR2 as ANQGSEA. The CDR3 length is 16 residues. The CDR3, as DNA: TGCAGCGTTGAGTACATCCGGGACAGGGATCGAGAGACCCAGTACTTC. Amino acids: CSVEYIRDRDRETQYF.

The chain combines TRBV7-6 with TRBJ2-2; TRBD1 is a possible D gene (6 bases). From germline, CDR1 is SGHVS and CDR2 FNYEAQ. V lost 8 bases to trimming and J lost 0 bases, with 16 bases between them. This CDR3 contains 16 residues. As DNA, the CDR3 is TGTGCCAGCCAAAAGAGGACAGCCGCGAACACCGGGGAGCTGTTTTTT. It encodes CASQKRTAANTGELFF.

The chain has TRBV9 and TRBJ1-6; D gene ambiguous. Germline CDR1 reads SGDLS; CDR2 reads YYNGEE. The CDR3 runs 14 residues. V was cut by 0 bases and J by 9 bases, with 10 bases left in between. The CDR3 is CASSVGSSGSPLHF. In nucleotides, the CDR3 is TGTGCCAGCAGCGTAGGTTCCTCCGGTTCACCCCTCCACTTT.

The chain links TRBV2 to TRBJ1-4, with unresolved D. The V and J ends lost 7 bases and 10 bases respectively, with 16 bases between them. Germline loops: CDR1 SNHLY, CDR2 FYNNEI. The CDR3 spans 13 residues. CDR3 sequence reads: CASIEAAVGKLFF. In DNA, the CDR3 is TGTGCCAGCATCGAGGCGGCAGTCGGAAAACTGTTTTTT.

For the CDR3, the DNA is TGTGCCAGCTCACCACCCGGACAGACCTACGAGCAGTACTTC. Its protein is CASSPPGQTYEQYF. The V gene is TRBV18, the J gene TRBJ2-7; D possibly corresponds to TRBD1 (6 bases). This CDR3 is built from 14 residues. Trimming left V 0 bases short and J 2 bases short, with 8 bases between. Germline V gene sequence: CDR1 KGHSH, CDR2 LQKENI.

The gene calls are TRBV10-3 and TRBJ1-1, with unresolved D. The V gene's germline CDR1 is ENHRY and CDR2 SYGVKD. This CDR3 contains 13 residues. Trimming removed 9 bases at V and 7 bases at J, with 18 bases between. Written as DNA, the CDR3 is TGTGCCATAAAGGACCCTAATGGGGATGAAGCTTTCTTT. This codes for CAIKDPNGDEAFF.

The CDR3 nucleotides are TGCGCCAGCAGCGAGCGCGCTAGCGGGAACACCGGGGAGCTGTTTTTT. It translates to CASSERASGNTGELFF. The rearrangement uses TRBV5-1 and TRBJ2-2; the match to TRBD2 covers 7 bases. V was clipped by 4 bases and J by 1 base; unmatched bases: 7. The germline CDR1 and CDR2 sequences are SGHRS and YFSETQ. The CDR3 has 16 amino acids.

In its sample, this clone was seen once. V is TRBV5-4 and J is TRBJ2-1; TRBD2 aligns across 8 bases. V dropped 2 bases and J dropped 7; count of bases not matched to a gene: 8. The CDR3 has 15 amino acids. Germline assignment: CDR1 SGHNT and CDR2 YYREEE (reference sequence). CDR3 coding DNA: TGTGCCAGCAGCTTTCGGAGCGGGGGTCGAAATGAGCAGTTCTTC. Translating it yields CASSFRSGGRNEQFF.

This clone showed up just once. A junction end diverges from the germline sequence, so it may reflect a read error. The chain carries TRBV6-1 and TRBJ1-2, with D possibly being TRBD1 (6 bases). Germline V gene lookup returns CDR1 MNHNS and CDR2 SASEGT. The CDR3 contains 16 residues. The DNA for the CDR3 is TGTGCCAGCAGTAAAGCGACGGCAGACAGGAACTATGGCTACACCTTC. This sequence encodes CASSKATADRNYGYTF.